This TCR beta chain was sequenced for a study of T cells in Graves' hyperthyroidism and ophthalmopathy. Study details: The blood sample was taken at first diagnosis, before treatment began.

Amplified regions were TCR beta CDR3 sequences from RNA transcripts. HTBI primers were used for first-round RT-PCR of the TCR CDR3. TCRdb re-called the multiplex PCR reads with MiXCR, one entry per CDR3 protein. The table has 400,000 to 600,000 distinct CDR3 sequences, 15% to 20% seen once; the top ten hold around 28%. The germline CDR1 and CDR2 sequences are SGHNT and YYREEE (reference sequence). The ends were cut back, 0 bases at V and 4 bases at J, with 16 bases in the middle. CDR3 size: 16 residues. Exclusion of patients followed from uncontrolled infection, other autoimmune disease, pregnancy or lactation. Source material for PBMCs was 10 ml fresh peripheral blood.

The chain is built from TRBV5-4 and TRBJ1-2; D remains unclear. Sequencing was carried out using blood. This TCR was recovered from a woman in her thirties with Graves' ophthalmopathy. DNA for the CDR3: TGTGCCAGCAGCTTGGCCTTTTTCGGAAAGACCTATGGCTACACCTTC. Protein sequence: CASSLAFFGKTYGYTF.